Shown below are 20 T cell receptor beta chains from a single sample sequenced in a study of cytomegalovirus exposure and HLA in healthy donors. The PCR made use of 60 Vbeta and 13 Jbeta primers. This table comes from immunoSEQ multiplex PCR, and its TCRdb copy is limited to in-frame clones, with some not included. The table includes about 69,000 clones, 60% to 75% detected once. The sequenced material came from PBMCs. The receptors shown here come from a woman aged 55-70 years in good health and CMV-seropositive.

The rearrangement links TRBV4-1 to TRBJ2-7; 8 nucleotides agree with TRBD2. The V gene's germline CDR1 is MGHRA and CDR2 YSYEKL. The CDR3 consists of 16 residues. V shed 0 bases and J 6 bases; nucleotides not matched to a gene: 10. The CDR3 protein is CASSQDPRTSWVEQYF. The CDR3 nucleotides are TGCGCCAGCAGCCAAGATCCCCGGACTAGCTGGGTCGAGCAGTACTTC.

The V call is TRBV7-2, the J call TRBJ2-7; D not certain. V was shortened by 4 bases and J by 6 bases, with 19 bases between the two germline ends. CDR1 SGHTA and CDR2 FQGNSA come from the germline V gene. The CDR3 is 15 amino acids. CDR3 sequence (DNA): TGTGCCAGCAGCTCAGTGGATTTCCGACCAGGCGAGCAGTACTTC. This encodes CASSSVDFRPGEQYF.

This clone was seen more than once but under ten times. The J gene is TRBJ1-1, the V gene TRBV29-1, with 10 nucleotides matching TRBD1. Germline V CDR1 and CDR2: SQVTM, ANQGSEA. The CDR3 length is 18 residues. The V segment lost 7 bases and the J segment 0 bases; nucleotides outside the gene matches: 17. CDR3 sequence (DNA): TGCAGCGCCACGGGGACAGGGGCCGGTCAGGCCCTGAACACTGAAGCTTTCTTT. This encodes CSATGTGAGQALNTEAFF.

The rearrangement links TRBV10-1 to TRBJ2-7; 8 bases match TRBD1. V shed 6 bases and J 8 bases; nucleotides not matched to a gene: 9. The CDR3 totals 13 residues. Germline loops: CDR1 WNHNN, CDR2 SYGVQD (reference sequence). The CDR3 here is CASRPGQDGQQYF. The CDR3 region has the DNA TGCGCCAGCAGGCCGGGACAGGACGGGCAGCAGTACTTC.

This clone was detected a few times. The V and J genes are TRBV25-1 and TRBJ2-7, with D tentatively TRBD2 (7 bases). Germline V gene data show CDR1 as MGHDK and CDR2 as SYGVNS. The CDR3 has 14 amino acids. Trimming left V 6 bases short and J 6 bases short, with 18 bases between. The CDR3 loop reads CASSQRGGKGEQYF. CDR3 nucleotides: TGTGCCAGCAGCCAGAGGGGGGGCAAGGGCGAGCAGTACTTC.

The rearrangement joins TRBV28 to TRBJ1-5; the D gene is possibly TRBD1 (5 bases). V was shortened by 2 bases and J by 4 bases, with 12 bases between the two germline ends. The CDR3 extends over 15 amino acids. CDR1 is MDHEN and CDR2 is SYDVKM in the germline V gene. CDR3 region: CASSLGQGNNQPQHF. The CDR3 DNA sequence: TGTGCCAGCAGTTTAGGGCAGGGTAATAATCAGCCCCAGCATTTT.

This clone was recorded once. The chain recombines TRBV5-1 with TRBJ2-7, with 9 bases fitting TRBD1. Germline-derived CDR1 and CDR2 are SGHRS and YFSETQ. The trim removed 4 bases at V and 7 bases at J, leaving 9 bases unmatched. The CDR3 covers 14 residues. Here the CDR3 reads CASSPGGQGGEQYF. The CDR3 DNA follows: TGCGCCAGCAGCCCGGGGGGACAGGGCGGGGAGCAGTACTTC.

This clone was counted between two and nine times. V usage is TRBV7-3 and J usage is TRBJ2-5, with 13 bases identical to TRBD2. Germline assignment: CDR1 SGHTA and CDR2 FQGTGA. This CDR3 contains 15 residues. J gave up 5 bases and V 3 bases, and 3 bases lay outside the gene matches. The CDR3 loop reads CASSLTSGGIETQYF. The CDR3 coding sequence is TGTGCCAGCAGCTTGACTAGCGGGGGGATCGAGACCCAGTACTTC. The variable domain in full, completed from reference TRBV7-3 and TRBJ2-5, reads GAGVSQTPSNKVTEKGKYVELRCDPISGHTALYWYRQSLGQGPEFLIYFQGTGAADDSGLPNDRFFAVRPEGSVSTLKIQRTERGDSAVYLCASSLTSGGIETQYFGPGTRLLVL.

Note on this clone: Relative to the germline gene, one junction end is altered; a read error may explain this. The chain links TRBV7-9 to TRBJ2-5; tentative D call: TRBD1 (5 bases). The CDR3 is 14 residues long. Germline values: CDR1 SEHNR, CDR2 FQNEAQ (reference sequence). CDR3 protein: CASRPGAYQEAQYF. CDR3 DNA: TGTGCCAGCAGACCTGGGGCCTACCAAGAGGCCCAGTACTTC.

The rearrangement joins TRBV6-1 to TRBJ1-5, with 9 bases matching TRBD1. The CDR3 is made up of 14 amino acids. Germline values: CDR1 MNHNS, CDR2 SASEGT. V lost 5 bases to trimming and J lost 4 bases; unmatched junction nucleotides: 3. The CDR3 DNA is TGTGCCAGCAGTAAAGACAGGGGGAATCAGCCCCAGCATTTT. Its translation is CASSKDRGNQPQHF.

This chain connects TRBV5-1 to TRBJ2-5; maybe TRBD2 (6 bases). CDR1 is SGHRS and CDR2 is YFSETQ in the germline V gene. V was shortened by 2 bases and J by 2 bases, with 13 bases between the two germline ends. This CDR3 contains 15 residues. This chain's CDR3 is CASSFSASVQETQYF. Written as DNA, the CDR3 is TGCGCCAGCAGCTTCTCCGCTAGCGTACAAGAGACCCAGTACTTC.

This chain joins TRBV14 and TRBJ1-1; possibly TRBD1 for D (5 bases). The CDR3 has 15 amino acids. In germline, CDR1 is SGHDN, CDR2 FVKESK. Trimming removed 0 bases from V and 4 bases from J, with 12 bases in between. CDR3 coding DNA: TGTGCCAGCAGCCAAGATAGGGGTGAGGTCACTGAAGCTTTCTTT. As protein: CASSQDRGEVTEAFF.

This chain links TRBV27 with TRBJ1-1, with 7 bases fitting TRBD1. The CDR3 spans 15 residues. Germline CDR1 and CDR2: MNHEY and SMNVEV (reference sequence). V shed 5 bases, J shed 0 bases, and the junction held 6 bases outside the gene matches. The DNA of the CDR3 is TGTGCCAGCAGTACCCTGGACAGGTTGAACACTGAAGCTTTCTTT. Its translation: CASSTLDRLNTEAFF.

The CDR3 here is CASSQGLAGGRDTQYF. The CDR3 DNA reads as TGCGCCAGCAGCCAAGGCCTAGCGGGGGGAAGGGATACGCAGTATTTT. This chain connects TRBV4-1 to TRBJ2-3, with 11 bases matching TRBD2. Losses at the gene ends were 1 base for V and 6 bases for J; bases not matched to a gene: 6. Looked up from germline, CDR1 is MGHRA and CDR2 is YSYEKL. The CDR3 runs to 16 residues.

The chain employs TRBV9 and TRBJ2-3, with 7 bases that match TRBD2. V was pared by 4 bases and J by 5 bases, with 4 bases of the junction left unmatched. Germline CDR1 SGDLS, CDR2 YYNGEE. The CDR3 consists of 13 residues. This CDR3 reads CASSPWGGDTQYF. DNA for the CDR3: TGTGCCAGCAGCCCTTGGGGGGGAGATACGCAGTATTTT.

The chain combines TRBV29-1 with TRBJ2-7; D may be TRBD2 (6 bases). Germline CDR1 and CDR2: SQVTM and ANQGSEA. Deletions cut 0 bases from V and 2 bases from J, with 14 bases between. The CDR3 contains 15 residues. In nucleotides, the CDR3 is TGCAGCGTTGAAGATACAGCGGGCGCAACCTACGAGCAGTACTTC. This sequence encodes CSVEDTAGATYEQYF.

This clone was recorded only once. The chain links TRBV30 to TRBJ2-1, with TRBD2 matching 9 bases. The germline gives CDR1 GTSNPN, CDR2 SVGIG (reference sequence). This CDR3 is 14 amino acids long. V dropped 5 bases and J dropped 4; count of bases not matched to a gene: 6. CDR3 sequence: CAWGASGVYNEQFF. In nucleotides, the CDR3 is TGTGCCTGGGGGGCTAGCGGGGTTTACAATGAGCAGTTCTTC.

This clone was detected once. The J gene is TRBJ1-4, the V gene TRBV5-3; TRBD1 aligns across 9 bases. TRBV5-3 is an open reading frame whose function is uncertain. There are 18 residues in the CDR3. V lost 1 base to trimming and J lost 11 bases; unmatched junction nucleotides: 18. CDR3 in DNA: TGTGCCAGAAGCTTGATGAAGGACAGGGGACCCCCGGGCGGGAAACTGTTTTTT. Residues: CARSLMKDRGPPGGKLFF.

The chain recombines TRBV10-3 with TRBJ1-1; no clear D gene. The CDR3 totals 13 residues. The V end was cut by 3 bases, the J end by 4 bases, with 9 bases between. The germline CDR1 and CDR2 sequences are ENHRY and SYGVKD. DNA for the CDR3: TGTGCCATCAGTGATCGGGTGGGCACTGAAGCTTTCTTT. Translated: CAISDRVGTEAFF.

V is TRBV29-1 and J is TRBJ1-3, with D tentatively TRBD1 (6 bases). In germline, CDR1 is SQVTM, CDR2 ANQGSEA. This CDR3 contains 15 residues. The V gene lost 4 bases and the J gene lost 2 bases, with 15 bases spanning the gap. The CDR3 here is CSVGGRGGPGNTIYF. Written as DNA, the CDR3 is TGCAGCGTTGGAGGTCGGGGGGGGCCTGGAAACACCATATATTTT. Variable domain in full (rest from reference TRBV29-1 and TRBJ1-3): SAVISQKPSRDICQRGTSLTIQCQVDSQVTMMFWYRQQPGQSLTLIATANQGSEATYESGFVIDKFPISRPNLTFSTLTVSNMSPEDSSIYLCSVGGRGGPGNTIYFGEGSWLTVV.